This T cell receptor (beta chain) emerged from a study of shared clonotypes between healthy human individuals. This CDR3 contains 13 residues. The germline CDR1 and CDR2 sequences are KGHSH and LQKENI. The germline V and J ends were trimmed by 3 bases and 4 bases, with 9 bases remaining between them. Sequenced by immunoSEQ multiplex PCR; TCRdb stores in-frame clones only, minus some. Of approximately 530,000 clones detected, 96% appear once; the ten largest clones hold about 0.064%. The sample comprised naive CD4+ T cells sorted from blood. This sample's subset: CD45RA+ positively selected. The chain is built from TRBV18 and TRBJ1-1, with D perhaps TRBD1 (5 bases). This sequence was found in a woman in her thirties in good health. The CDR3 sequence: CASSPRDRTEAFF. In nucleotides, the CDR3 is TGTGCCAGCTCACCCAGGGATCGCACTGAAGCTTTCTTT.